Listed below are T cell receptor beta chains from one sample, sequenced in a study of T-cell memory formation after mild COVID-19. TCRdb processed the 5' RACE reads anew with MiXCR; each CDR3 protein has one entry. The sample contains under 200,000 distinct CDR3 sequences, approximately 10% of which appear only once. Material: PBMCs or a T cell subset sorted from them (not recorded which). The origin of the receptors is a young man who had mild COVID-19 (a few samples of this study predate the infection). Cell type and time point are not known. Both conserved end residues are part of each CDR3. The order of the fields is D gene, clone size, J gene, V gene, CDR3 protein, CDR3 DNA. The D gene is left open where the match is weak. The size field is filled for only some rows; it gives once, few, many or a size class.

D gene: -
clone size: many
J gene: TRBJ2-5
V gene: TRBV5-1
CDR3 protein: CASSWTTQETQYF
CDR3 DNA: TGCGCCAGCAGCTGGACCACTCAAGAGACCCAGTACTTC

D gene: -
clone size: -
J gene: TRBJ1-5
V gene: TRBV18
CDR3 protein: CASSVRAENQPQHF
CDR3 DNA: TGTGCCAGCTCGGTCCGGGCCGAAAATCAGCCCCAGCATTTT

D gene: TRBD1
clone size: -
J gene: TRBJ2-3
V gene: TRBV3-1
CDR3 protein: CASSALTGTTQYF
CDR3 DNA: TGTGCCAGCAGCGCCCTGACAGGGACTACGCAGTATTTT

D gene: TRBD1
clone size: few
J gene: TRBJ1-1
V gene: TRBV29-1
CDR3 protein: CSMTGGGGWNTEAFF
CDR3 DNA: TGCAGCATGACAGGGGGAGGGGGTTGGAACACTGAAGCTTTCTTT

D gene: -
clone size: -
J gene: TRBJ2-2
V gene: TRBV7-9
CDR3 protein: CASESSGELFF
CDR3 DNA: TGTGCCAGCGAATCCTCGGGGGAGCTGTTTTTT

D gene: TRBD2
clone size: -
J gene: TRBJ2-5
V gene: TRBV4-1
CDR3 protein: CASSQGLAGETQYF
CDR3 DNA: TGCGCCAGCAGCCAGGGACTAGCGGGTGAGACCCAGTACTTC

D gene: TRBD1
clone size: -
J gene: TRBJ1-4
V gene: TRBV7-2
CDR3 protein: CASSLVSGGDEKLFF
CDR3 DNA: TGTGCCAGCAGCTTAGTTTCAGGGGGAGATGAAAAACTGTTTTTT

D gene: -
clone size: few
J gene: TRBJ2-1
V gene: TRBV20-1
CDR3 protein: CSARLQLNEQFF
CDR3 DNA: TGCAGTGCTCGTCTCCAACTAAATGAGCAGTTCTTC

D gene: -
clone size: many
J gene: TRBJ2-3
V gene: TRBV2
CDR3 protein: CASREGTDTQYF
CDR3 DNA: TGTGCCAGCAGGGAGGGCACAGATACGCAGTATTTT

D gene: TRBD2
clone size: once
J gene: TRBJ2-3
V gene: TRBV5-1
CDR3 protein: CASSIGLAGAIDTQYF
CDR3 DNA: TGCGCCAGCAGTATCGGACTAGCGGGGGCAATAGATACGCAGTATTTT

D gene: -
clone size: -
J gene: TRBJ2-6
V gene: TRBV12-3/TRBV12-4
CDR3 protein: CASSGGALSSGANVLTF
CDR3 DNA: TGTGCCAGCAGTGGGGGGGCCCTCTCCTCTGGGGCCAACGTCCTGACTTTC

D gene: TRBD2
clone size: -
J gene: TRBJ2-3
V gene: TRBV4-1
CDR3 protein: CASSLTAGGTDTQYF
CDR3 DNA: TGCGCCAGCAGCCTCACCGCGGGGGGGACAGATACGCAGTATTTT

D gene: -
clone size: few
J gene: TRBJ2-3
V gene: TRBV9
CDR3 protein: CASSVELVETQYF
CDR3 DNA: TGTGCCAGCAGCGTAGAACTCGTTGAGACGCAGTATTTT

D gene: -
clone size: -
J gene: TRBJ1-1
V gene: TRBV4-3
CDR3 protein: CASSRRLPPDTEAFF
CDR3 DNA: TGCGCCAGCAGCCGCCGGCTCCCTCCGGACACTGAAGCTTTCTTT

D gene: -
clone size: few
J gene: TRBJ1-5
V gene: TRBV20-1
CDR3 protein: CSAREDITSNQPQHF
CDR3 DNA: TGCAGTGCTAGAGAAGACATCACTAGCAATCAGCCCCAGCATTTT

D gene: -
clone size: -
J gene: TRBJ2-1
V gene: TRBV5-1
CDR3 protein: CATQDTPSYNEQFF
CDR3 DNA: TGCGCCACCCAGGACACTCCTTCCTACAATGAGCAGTTCTTC

D gene: TRBD1
clone size: -
J gene: TRBJ1-5
V gene: TRBV6-6
CDR3 protein: CASSTQGAGSNQPQHF
CDR3 DNA: TGTGCCAGCAGTACACAGGGGGCTGGGAGCAATCAGCCCCAGCATTTT

D gene: TRBD2
clone size: few
J gene: TRBJ2-5
V gene: TRBV20-1
CDR3 protein: CSATGLAGLETQYF
CDR3 DNA: TGCAGTGCTACAGGACTAGCGGGATTAGAGACCCAGTACTTC

D gene: -
clone size: -
J gene: TRBJ1-1
V gene: TRBV6-2/TRBV6-3
CDR3 protein: CASSIYGGGTEAFF
CDR3 DNA: TGTGCCAGCAGTATATACGGGGGAGGCACTGAAGCTTTCTTT

D gene: -
clone size: few
J gene: TRBJ2-7
V gene: TRBV4-2
CDR3 protein: CASSQEAGREPYEQYF
CDR3 DNA: TGTGCCAGCAGCCAAGAGGCTGGACGGGAACCCTACGAGCAGTACTTC

D gene: -
clone size: -
J gene: TRBJ2-5
V gene: TRBV24-1
CDR3 protein: CATSGAAYQETQYF
CDR3 DNA: TGTGCCACCAGTGGTGCGGCCTACCAAGAGACCCAGTACTTC

D gene: -
clone size: -
J gene: TRBJ2-3
V gene: TRBV24-1
CDR3 protein: CATHDGSTDTQYF
CDR3 DNA: TGTGCCACCCACGACGGAAGCACAGATACGCAGTATTTT

D gene: TRBD1
clone size: -
J gene: TRBJ2-1
V gene: TRBV28
CDR3 protein: CASSSIGTGDNEQFF
CDR3 DNA: TGTGCCAGCAGTTCGATCGGGACAGGCGACAATGAGCAGTTCTTC

D gene: -
clone size: many
J gene: TRBJ2-7
V gene: TRBV29-1
CDR3 protein: CSVGDYEQYF
CDR3 DNA: TGCAGCGTTGGAGACTACGAGCAGTACTTC

D gene: TRBD2
clone size: -
J gene: TRBJ2-3
V gene: TRBV3-1
CDR3 protein: CASRGTTGTSDTDTQYF
CDR3 DNA: TGTGCCAGCAGGGGCACAACCGGGACTAGCGACACAGATACGCAGTATTTT

D gene: -
clone size: -
J gene: TRBJ2-3
V gene: TRBV30
CDR3 protein: CAWSVRTLASTDTQYF
CDR3 DNA: TGTGCCTGGAGTGTACGTACACTTGCTAGCACAGATACGCAGTATTTT

D gene: -
clone size: few
J gene: TRBJ2-1
V gene: TRBV4-3
CDR3 protein: CASTQDYYGMTTYNEQFF
CDR3 DNA: TGCGCCAGCACCCAAGATTATTATGGGATGACCACCTACAATGAGCAGTTCTTC

D gene: TRBD1
clone size: -
J gene: TRBJ2-5
V gene: TRBV3-1
CDR3 protein: CASSQDLDRAETQYF
CDR3 DNA: TGTGCCAGCAGCCAAGACTTGGACAGGGCAGAGACCCAGTACTTC

D gene: -
clone size: -
J gene: TRBJ2-5
V gene: TRBV3-1
CDR3 protein: CASRTQGGGTQYF
CDR3 DNA: TGTGCCAGCAGAACTCAGGGCGGCGGGACCCAGTACTTC

D gene: TRBD1
clone size: -
J gene: TRBJ2-1
V gene: TRBV9
CDR3 protein: CASSRSNRGTYNEQFF
CDR3 DNA: TGTGCCAGCAGCCGATCAAACAGGGGCACCTACAATGAGCAGTTCTTC

D gene: -
clone size: -
J gene: TRBJ1-2
V gene: TRBV3-1
CDR3 protein: CASSQGRYSGHPNYGYTF
CDR3 DNA: TGTGCCAGCAGCCAAGGCCGGTACTCGGGACACCCAAACTATGGCTACACCTTC

D gene: TRBD1
clone size: few
J gene: TRBJ2-7
V gene: TRBV4-1
CDR3 protein: CASSQSNSGTGVGYEQYF
CDR3 DNA: TGCGCCAGCAGCCAATCGAACAGCGGGACAGGGGTGGGCTACGAGCAGTACTTC

D gene: -
clone size: few
J gene: TRBJ2-7
V gene: TRBV14
CDR3 protein: CASSQDWDSREQYF
CDR3 DNA: TGTGCCAGCAGCCAAGACTGGGACTCCCGGGAGCAGTACTTC

D gene: TRBD1
clone size: -
J gene: TRBJ1-1
V gene: TRBV7-7
CDR3 protein: CASRWDREGSGMNTEAFF
CDR3 DNA: TGTGCTAGCAGATGGGACAGGGAGGGGAGCGGGATGAACACTGAAGCTTTCTTT

D gene: -
clone size: many
J gene: TRBJ2-7
V gene: TRBV3-1
CDR3 protein: CASSQDPPDGHYEQYF
CDR3 DNA: TGTGCCAGCAGCCAAGATCCTCCGGACGGACACTACGAGCAGTACTTC

D gene: -
clone size: few
J gene: TRBJ2-3
V gene: TRBV12-5
CDR3 protein: CASGLGTSPGDTQYF
CDR3 DNA: TGTGCTAGTGGTTTGGGAACATCCCCCGGGGATACGCAGTATTTT

D gene: -
clone size: -
J gene: TRBJ2-3
V gene: TRBV7-3
CDR3 protein: CASSPHWTTTDTQYF
CDR3 DNA: TGTGCCAGCAGCCCCCACTGGACTACCACAGATACGCAGTATTTT

D gene: -
clone size: few
J gene: TRBJ1-2
V gene: TRBV6-6
CDR3 protein: CASSFDWGQNYGYTF
CDR3 DNA: TGTGCCAGCAGTTTTGATTGGGGCCAAAACTATGGCTACACCTTC

D gene: -
clone size: few
J gene: TRBJ1-2
V gene: TRBV6-1
CDR3 protein: CASSEAADYGYTF
CDR3 DNA: TGTGCCAGCAGTGAAGCGGCGGACTATGGCTACACCTTC

D gene: -
clone size: many
J gene: TRBJ1-2
V gene: TRBV6-5
CDR3 protein: CASSSMRGAINYGYTF
CDR3 DNA: TGTGCCAGCAGCAGTATGAGGGGGGCAATTAACTATGGCTACACCTTC

D gene: -
clone size: few
J gene: TRBJ2-5
V gene: TRBV28
CDR3 protein: CASSLVRAAGETQYF
CDR3 DNA: TGTGCCAGCAGTTTAGTCAGGGCTGCTGGGGAGACCCAGTACTTC

D gene: -
clone size: many
J gene: TRBJ2-1
V gene: TRBV20-1
CDR3 protein: CSARDRGPEQFF
CDR3 DNA: TGCAGTGCTAGGGACCGGGGCCCTGAGCAGTTCTTC

D gene: -
clone size: -
J gene: TRBJ2-4
V gene: TRBV5-1
CDR3 protein: CASSPDRDYGNIQYF
CDR3 DNA: TGCGCCAGCAGCCCGGACCGAGATTACGGAAACATTCAGTACTTC